These 20 T cell receptor beta chains came from one sample sequenced in a study of T cell changes during pregnancy in multiple sclerosis. Assay: immunoSEQ multiplex PCR; the TCRdb copy retains only in-frame clones and omits some. The data contain around 80,000 clones, about 92% of them seen just once; the ten biggest clones take up roughly 1.4%. The specimen comprised peripheral blood, sampled before pregnancy. All receptors come from a female donor with multiple sclerosis, enrolled in a pregnancy study.

This chain uses TRBV5-5 with TRBJ2-7, with 7 bases identical to TRBD1. This CDR3 contains 15 residues. V shed 0 bases, J shed 1 base, and the junction held 4 bases outside the gene matches. The germline gives CDR1 SGHKS, CDR2 YYEKEE (reference sequence). CDR3 amino acids: CASSLGQGTSYEQYF. The CDR3 DNA is TGTGCCAGCAGCTTGGGACAGGGAACTTCCTACGAGCAGTACTTC.

The rearrangement links TRBV18 to TRBJ2-5, with 8 bases lining up with TRBD2. The CDR3 runs 14 residues. J was trimmed by 5 bases and V by 6 bases; bases with no gene match: 8. Germline loops: CDR1 KGHSH, CDR2 LQKENI. This CDR3 reads CASSRGLELETQYF. In nucleotides, the CDR3 is TGTGCCAGCTCCCGGGGACTAGAACTGGAGACCCAGTACTTC.

The chain links TRBV7-9 to TRBJ1-2; D remains unclear. The CDR3 extends over 12 amino acids. V was cut by 6 bases and J by 3 bases, with 8 bases left in between. From germline, CDR1 is SEHNR and CDR2 FQNEAQ (reference sequence). The DNA for the CDR3 is TGTGCCAGCAGTTCCTTATACTATGGCTACACCTTC. Protein sequence: CASSSLYYGYTF. Supplemented by reference TRBV7-9 and TRBJ1-2, the full variable domain reads DTGVSQNPRHKITKRGQNVTFRCDPISEHNRLYWYRQTLGQGPEFLTYFQNEAQLEKSRLLSDRFSAERPKGSFSTLEIQRTEQGDSAMYLCASSSLYYGYTFGSGTRLTVV.

The chain recombines TRBV4-1 with TRBJ2-7, with 13 bases identical to TRBD2. This CDR3 contains 16 residues. Germline V lookup: CDR1 MGHRA, CDR2 YSYEKL. V lost 3 bases, J lost 4 bases, and 6 bases stayed unmatched. CDR3 coding DNA: TGCGCCAGCAGCCAGGGGGGACTAGCGGGGAGTTACGAGCAGTACTTC. Translation: CASSQGGLAGSYEQYF.

The CDR3 sequence: CASSLRGGMNSPLHF. In DNA, the CDR3 is TGTGCCAGCAGCTTACGGGGGGGCATGAATTCACCCCTCCACTTT. The V gene is TRBV13, the J gene TRBJ1-6; a possible D gene is TRBD1 (6 bases). The germline CDR1 and CDR2 sequences are PRHDT and FYEKMQ (reference sequence). Trimming pared 2 bases from V and 7 bases from J, leaving 12 bases between. This CDR3 spans 15 amino acids.

The rearrangement links TRBV5-1 to TRBJ1-1, with 7 positions matching TRBD1. The CDR3 spans 15 residues. CDR1 SGHRS and CDR2 YFSETQ come from the germline V gene. V lost 3 bases and J lost 3; bases outside the gene matches: 8. In nucleotides, the CDR3 is TGCGCCAGCAGCTGGGACAGAGAGGGGGACACTGAAGCTTTCTTT. This sequence encodes CASSWDREGDTEAFF.

This clone was found a few times. The genes are TRBV9 and TRBJ1-1; D ambiguous. Germline CDR1 and CDR2: SGDLS and YYNGEE. The CDR3 sequence is 14 residues long. With 1 base removed from V and 6 bases from J, the gap between germline ends came to 13 bases. CDR3: CASSVRDSGAEAFF. CDR3 sequence (DNA): TGTGCCAGCAGCGTACGCGATTCGGGAGCTGAAGCTTTCTTT.

The J gene is TRBJ2-5, the V gene TRBV18, with 8 positions matching TRBD2. This CDR3 comprises 15 residues. V lost 2 bases, J lost 2 bases, and 4 bases stayed unmatched. The germline gives CDR1 KGHSH, CDR2 LQKENI. CDR3: CASSPSGGRQETQYF. CDR3 sequence (DNA): TGTGCCAGCTCACCAAGCGGGGGCCGGCAAGAGACCCAGTACTTC.

The table lists this clone with a count of one. The V call is TRBV5-5, the J call TRBJ2-1; D perhaps matches TRBD1 (5 bases). Germline V gene sequence: CDR1 SGHKS, CDR2 YYEKEE (reference sequence). This CDR3 spans 14 amino acids. V was trimmed by 2 bases and J by 8 bases, leaving 14 bases between them. CDR3 protein: CASSFRASDHEQFF. The CDR3 coding sequence is TGTGCCAGCAGCTTCAGGGCTTCAGACCATGAGCAGTTCTTC.

The V and J genes are TRBV2 and TRBJ2-7; 9 nucleotides match TRBD2. This CDR3 has 15 residues. Looked up from germline, CDR1 is SNHLY and CDR2 is FYNNEI. With V trimmed by 1 base and J by 6 bases, 7 bases remained unmatched. The CDR3 reads CASSEDSSGTGEQYF. In DNA form, the CDR3 reads TGTGCCAGCAGTGAAGATTCTAGCGGGACGGGCGAGCAGTACTTC.

V usage is TRBV9 and J usage is TRBJ2-2, with unresolved D. CDR3 length: 12 amino acids. Trimming cost V 4 bases and J 6 bases, with 7 bases left between them. CDR1 SGDLS and CDR2 YYNGEE come from the germline V gene. The CDR3 nucleotides are TGTGCCAGCAGCTCTTCGTCCGGGGAGCTGTTTTTT. This encodes CASSSSSGELFF.

The chain couples TRBV10-1 to TRBJ1-1; D is ambiguous. The CDR3 is 15 amino acids. Germline CDR1 reads WNHNN; CDR2 reads SYGVQD (reference sequence). Trimming stripped 6 bases from V and 3 bases from J, with 17 bases between. The CDR3 DNA reads TGCGCCAGCAGAAACCGACGGGAGGTCCACACTGAAGCTTTCTTT. It codes for CASRNRREVHTEAFF.

The chain is built from TRBV4-2 and TRBJ2-3; 14 bases fit TRBD2. V was clipped by 0 bases and J by 0 bases; unmatched bases: 14. Germline V gene lookup returns CDR1 LGHNA and CDR2 YNFKEQ. The CDR3 has 22 residues. The CDR3 nucleotides read TGTGCCAGCAGCCAAGATCTCCCCCCGGGACTAGCGGGGGTCTATAGCACAGATACGCAGTATTTT. Protein: CASSQDLPPGLAGVYSTDTQYF.

The CDR3 DNA reads TGTGCCTGGAGTGTACTTGTGGGGCTAAGGTCACCCCTCCACTTT. It encodes CAWSVLVGLRSPLHF. The rearrangement uses TRBV30 and TRBJ1-6; D is perhaps TRBD1 (5 bases). Per the germline V gene, CDR1 is GTSNPN and CDR2 is SVGIG (reference sequence). The CDR3 runs to 15 residues. V was pared by 0 bases and J by 10 bases, with 16 bases between.

This sequence joins TRBV6-5 and TRBJ2-1, with a possible D match to TRBD2 (6 bases). The CDR3 totals 15 residues. V shed 0 bases and J shed 3 bases, with 9 bases lying between them. Looked up from germline, CDR1 is MNHEY and CDR2 is SVGAGI. The CDR3 protein is CASSYSGRIYNEQFF. DNA for the CDR3: TGTGCCAGCAGTTACTCCGGGAGAATCTACAATGAGCAGTTCTTC.

The V call is TRBV15, the J call TRBJ2-4; TRBD2 matches 9 bases. CDR1 LNHNV and CDR2 YYDKDF come from the germline V gene (reference sequence). The CDR3 spans 18 residues. V lost 0 bases and J lost 0; bases outside the gene matches: 6. The CDR3 DNA follows: TGTGCCACCAGCAGAGATTTAGCGGGGGCCTTAGCCAAAAACATTCAGTACTTC. Protein: CATSRDLAGALAKNIQYF.

The V call is TRBV2, the J call TRBJ2-2; 8 bases are shared with TRBD1. J gave up 1 base and V 7 bases, and 5 bases lay outside the gene matches. This CDR3 comprises 15 residues. Germline-derived CDR1 and CDR2 are SNHLY and FYNNEI. CDR3 sequence (DNA): TGTGCCAGCAACCTAGACAGGGGGAACACCGGGGAGCTGTTTTTT. It yields the protein CASNLDRGNTGELFF.

The CDR3 region has the DNA TGTGCCAGCAGCGTAGGGACAGGGGGCTATGGCTACACCTTC. Amino acids: CASSVGTGGYGYTF. The V and J genes are TRBV9 and TRBJ1-2; 10 positions match TRBD1. Per germline, CDR1 SGDLS and CDR2 YYNGEE. V lost 0 bases and J lost 4; bases outside the gene matches: 0. The CDR3 contains 14 residues.

The chain has TRBV23-1 and TRBJ1-2, with D perhaps TRBD1 (5 bases). TRBV23-1 is sorted into the ORF group, with uncertain function. Trimming shortened V by 0 bases and J by 0 bases, and 29 bases separated the two germline ends. The CDR3 has 22 residues. The CDR3 loop is CASSQSGGFGIRPGVANYGYTF. Here the CDR3 DNA reads TGCGCCAGCAGTCAATCGGGCGGGTTTGGCATTCGGCCGGGGGTAGCTAACTATGGCTACACCTTC.

The rearrangement links TRBV9 to TRBJ2-1; 8 bases fit TRBD2. Germline V lookup: CDR1 SGDLS, CDR2 YYNGEE. The CDR3 is 15 residues long. V shed 4 bases and J 7 bases; nucleotides not matched to a gene: 10. The CDR3 bases are TGTGCCAGCAGCACCACTAGCGGTAGGGGGAATGAGCAGTTCTTC. Residues: CASSTTSGRGNEQFF.